This T cell receptor beta chain appears in the sequencing data of a study of blood T cells in healthy people across ages. Study results and caveats: Estimates based on one million T cells were treated as lower bounds. A roughly linear age-dependent decrease characterized TCR beta diversity per million T cells.

This clonotype came up a few times. What it binds is not known. Isolated PBMCs totaled at least 7 million in each sample. Primed by a sample-barcoded 5' primer and a J-beta primer mix, a second PCR proceeded for roughly 6 to 12 cycles. Sequencing recovered at least 2.5 million CDR3-containing paired-end reads from each sample. One entry per CDR3 protein results from TCRdb running MiXCR on the 5' RACE reads. The table lists approximately 850,000 distinct CDR3 sequences, under 55% of them singletons. This sequence originates from a man aged 55 to 70 in good health. The sequenced sample consisted of blood.

CDR3 sequence: CAISQDLQTEAFF. CDR3 bases: TGTGCCATCAGCCAGGACCTTCAGACTGAAGCTTTCTTT. The rearrangement links TRBV10-3 to TRBJ1-1; D unclear. The length of the CDR3 is 13 residues. Trimming stripped 6 bases from V and 5 bases from J, with 13 bases between. Germline CDR1 reads ENHRY; CDR2 reads SYGVKD.